The entry below describes one TCR beta chain. The control participants were healthy donors, and these controls were matched with respect to both age and sex. TEMRA cells were FACS-enriched, while CD8+ and CD4+ T cells were negatively isolated. From germline, CDR1 is DFQATT and CDR2 SNEGSKA (reference sequence). The CDR3 runs 16 residues. Trimming shortened V by 2 bases and J by 10 bases, and 26 bases separated the two germline ends. The RNA, roughly 0.45 to 1 ug, was put through reverse transcription using random hexamers. TCRdb passed the immunoSEQ multiplex PCR reads through MiXCR, listing each CDR3 protein once. The repertoire consists of 150,000 to 200,000 distinct CDR3 sequences, with about 94% occurring once and the leading ten covering about 0.13%. This entry comes from a study of CD8 T cells in Susac syndrome.

The source is a human donor in good health. Material for sequencing was CD4+ T cells from PBMCs. This sequence joins TRBV20-1 and TRBJ2-5; unclear D gene. The CDR3: CSARFLGRGPDGDQYF. Written as DNA, the CDR3 is TGCAGTGCTAGATTCCTGGGCAGAGGACCCGATGGTGACCAGTACTTC.